This TCR beta chain was recovered during a study of T-cell memory formation after mild COVID-19. TCRdb reprocessed the 5' RACE reads via MiXCR and lists one record per CDR3 protein. Of roughly 600,000 distinct CDR3 sequences listed, about a sixth are singletons. Germline V gene lookup returns CDR1 KGHSH and CDR2 LQKENI. V shed 6 bases, J shed 3 bases, and the junction held 7 bases outside the gene matches. This CDR3 is built from 14 residues. On this clonotype: Its antigen is not identified.

Regarding the study as a whole: Those CD4+ clones that contracted were mainly in CM and EM (CD8+ ones in EMRA).

The receptor was derived from an adult woman who had mild COVID-19 (a few samples of this study predate the infection). Cell type and time point are not known. This chain uses TRBV18 with TRBJ1-1, with 7 bases that match TRBD1. Sequencing input: PBMCs or a T cell subset sorted from them (not recorded which). The CDR3: CASSRQGWHTEAFF. The CDR3 coding sequence is TGTGCCAGCTCGCGACAGGGCTGGCACACTGAAGCTTTCTTT.